The 7 T cell receptor beta chains presented below share a single source sample, sequenced in a study of blood T cell repertoires in COVID-19. Clones were read by immunoSEQ multiplex PCR, and TCRdb kept only the in-frame ones, dropping some. The sample consists of some 100,000 clones, roughly nine tenths of them appearing once. Source material: peripheral blood. These receptors were taken from a man aged 45-65 years with active COVID-19.

Regarding this clone: Other DNA sequences in this sample translate to the same CDR3. This sequence joins TRBV6-1 and TRBJ2-3; 12 bases agree with TRBD2. The CDR3 is made up of 15 amino acids. Germline values: CDR1 MNHNS, CDR2 SASEGT. J was trimmed by 5 bases and V by 2 bases; bases with no gene match: 2. CDR3 loop: CASSETLAGGDTQYF. For the CDR3, the DNA is TGTGCCAGCAGTGAAACACTAGCGGGAGGAGATACGCAGTATTTT.

The gene calls are TRBV6-6 and TRBJ1-3, with D perhaps TRBD1 (6 bases). The V gene lost 6 bases and the J gene lost 9 bases, with 30 bases spanning the gap. This CDR3 spans 18 amino acids. Germline values: CDR1 MNHNY, CDR2 SVGAGI (reference sequence). CDR3 nucleotides: TGTGCCAGCAGACGACTCGGAAATCCGGACAGTAGCCTGGGCACCATATATTTT. Its translation is CASRRLGNPDSSLGTIYF.

This sequence joins TRBV18 and TRBJ2-7; 10 nucleotides agree with TRBD1. Germline CDR1 and CDR2: KGHSH and LQKENI. V lost 3 bases, J lost 6 bases, and 5 bases stayed unmatched. This CDR3 contains 14 residues. CDR3 bases: TGTGCCAGCTCACCGGGACAGGGGTTCTCCGAGCAGTACGTC. Encoded protein: CASSPGQGFSEQYV.

This chain links TRBV5-4 with TRBJ2-7, with TRBD1 matching over 7 bases. Germline values: CDR1 SGHNT, CDR2 YYREEE (reference sequence). The CDR3 spans 14 residues. The junction had 5 bases not matched to a gene; V was cut back by 3 bases and J by 2 bases. DNA of the CDR3: TGTGCCAGCAGCTATAGACAGGGCGCCTACGAGCAGTACTTC. This gives the protein CASSYRQGAYEQYF.

This clone is a singleton in its sample. The chain is built from TRBV6-6 and TRBJ2-2; D is perhaps TRBD1 (5 bases). The V gene lost 2 bases and the J gene lost 1 base, with 5 bases spanning the gap. CDR3 length equals 14 residues. The germline gives CDR1 MNHNY, CDR2 SVGAGI (reference sequence). This CDR3 is CASSYTGNTGELFF. Written as DNA, the CDR3 is TGTGCCAGCAGTTACACAGGGAACACCGGGGAGCTGTTTTTT.

This clone has only one observation. The rearrangement joins TRBV6-1 to TRBJ1-2; tentatively, D is TRBD1 (6 bases). Germline values: CDR1 MNHNS, CDR2 SASEGT. V was shortened by 1 base and J by 3 bases, with 6 bases between the two germline ends. The CDR3 runs to 13 residues. The CDR3 DNA is TGTGCCAGCAGTGAAGGACAGGACTATGGCTACACCTTC. Translated: CASSEGQDYGYTF.

The V call is TRBV18, the J call TRBJ1-1; no reliable D call. Germline V lookup: CDR1 KGHSH, CDR2 LQKENI. Trimming removed 5 bases at V and 6 bases at J, with 7 bases between. CDR3 size: 11 residues. The DNA for the CDR3 is TGTGCCAGCTCAACTTTAGCTGAAGCTTTCTTT. Translated, it gives CASSTLAEAFF.